The 14 T cell receptor beta chains presented below share a single source sample, sequenced in a study of monozygotic twins with inflammatory bowel disease. Each CDR3 protein gets one entry in TCRdb, which reprocessed the 5' RACE reads and gives no DNA. This sample's table has around 150,000 distinct CDR3 sequences. Sequencing was carried out using blood. All receptors come from a human donor with ulcerative colitis or Crohn's disease, or a healthy co-twin of an affected twin (not recorded which).

This sequence joins TRBV5-1 and TRBJ2-3; checking the TCRdb D call of TRBD1 is not possible without DNA. The CDR3 is 17 amino acids. Germline CDR1 and CDR2: SGHRS and YFSETQ. CDR3 region: CASSLAGGAEGTDTQYF.

The rearrangement uses TRBV7-8 and TRBJ2-7; the D call from TCRdb, TRBD2, cannot be confirmed without DNA. The CDR3 length is 18 residues. CDR1 and CDR2 (germline): SGHVS, FQNEAQ. CDR3 residues: CASSSGGMTSGTTYEQYF.

CDR3 sequence: CSARGGPLAQYF. The V call is TRBV20-1, the J call TRBJ2-7; the TCRdb call, TRBD1, lacks DNA for checking. The length of the CDR3 is 12 residues. Germline V CDR1 and CDR2: DFQATT, SNEGSKA (reference sequence).

This chain joins TRBV12-2 and TRBJ2-5; TCRdb picks TRBD1, but there is no DNA to check that call. TRBV12-2 is labeled a pseudogene. The CDR3 extends over 19 amino acids. The CDR3: CASRLDIQDGATGGETQYF.

The chain links TRBV5-1 to TRBJ2-1; checking the TCRdb D call of TRBD1 is not possible without DNA. CDR1 and CDR2 (germline): SGHRS, YFSETQ. The CDR3 extends over 16 amino acids. CDR3 region: CASSLVPGQGYNEQFF.

The V and J genes are TRBV3-1 and TRBJ2-7. The CDR3 extends over 14 amino acids. CDR1 is LGHDT, CDR2 YNNKEL, per germline (reference sequence). Here the CDR3 reads CASSSHAKPYEQYF.

The chain uses TRBV5-1 and TRBJ2-5; the D call from TCRdb, TRBD1, cannot be confirmed without DNA. CDR3 length: 13 amino acids. The germline gives CDR1 SGHRS, CDR2 YFSETQ. CDR3: CASRNSPGETQYF.

The V and J genes are TRBV14 and TRBJ2-3; TCRdb selects TRBD2, and the lack of DNA leaves this call unchecked. CDR1 SGHDN and CDR2 FVKESK come from the germline V gene. CDR3 length: 15 amino acids. CDR3 region: CASSLRLDSTDTQYF.

The J gene is TRBJ2-4, the V gene TRBV29-1; as DNA is missing, the TRBD2 call by TCRdb cannot be tested. The CDR3 extends over 13 amino acids. CDR1 SQVTM and CDR2 ANQGSEA come from the germline V gene. CDR3 sequence reads: CSAGLAGINIQYF. Full variable domain (remainder filled in from reference TRBV29-1 and TRBJ2-4): SAVISQKPSRDICQRGTSLTIQCQVDSQVTMMFWYRQQPGQSLTLIATANQGSEATYESGFVIDKFPISRPNLTFSTLTVSNMSPEDSSIYLCSAGLAGINIQYFGAGTRLSVL.

CDR3 in amino acids: CSAKGFRETADTQYF. The chain couples TRBV20-1 to TRBJ2-3; TCRdb calls TRBD1, which cannot be checked without DNA. The CDR3 sequence is 15 residues long. Per germline, CDR1 DFQATT and CDR2 SNEGSKA (reference sequence).

The V gene is TRBV20-1, the J gene TRBJ2-5; TCRdb's D gene call, TRBD2, goes unchecked for lack of DNA. The CDR3 contains 14 residues. The V gene's germline CDR1 is DFQATT and CDR2 SNEGSKA (reference sequence). CDR3 amino acids: CSAKRAGGQETQYF.

The rearrangement uses TRBV5-6 and TRBJ2-1. Germline assignment: CDR1 SGHDT and CDR2 YYEEEE. The CDR3 sequence is 13 residues long. This chain's CDR3 is CASSLQEWDEQFF.

The chain recombines TRBV5-1 with TRBJ2-5. The CDR3 extends over 13 amino acids. The germline CDR1 and CDR2 sequences are SGHRS and YFSETQ. The CDR3 is CASSLAEQETQYF.

This rearrangement joins TRBV20-1 to TRBJ2-5; TCRdb names TRBD2, which stays unverified in the absence of DNA. The CDR3 runs 14 residues. CDR1 and CDR2 (germline): DFQATT, SNEGSKA (reference sequence). Here the CDR3 reads CSASPTSGQETQYF.